This is a list of T cell receptor beta chains from one sample in a study of blood T cell repertoires in COVID-19. Generated by immunoSEQ multiplex PCR, the TCRdb table keeps only in-frame clones and is missing some. The profile shows almost 400,000 clones, around 87% of them singletons. What was sequenced was PBMCs or T cells enriched from blood (not recorded which). The origin of the receptors is a woman in her 30s with acute COVID-19. Both conserved end residues are part of each CDR3. Each record gives: V gene, D gene, J gene, clone size, CDR3 protein, CDR3 DNA. A D gene is named only where the DNA matches it firmly. For some rows the clone size is stated as once, few or many, or as a class when expanded; others skip it.

v_call: TRBV6-1; d_call: NA; j_call: TRBJ1-2; clone_size: NA; cdr3_aa: CASSESRAWQGGYGYTF; cdr3_nt: TGTGCCAGCAGTGAATCGCGCGCGTGGCAGGGCGGCTATGGCTACACCTTC
v_call: TRBV2; d_call: TRBD1; j_call: TRBJ1-1; clone_size: once; cdr3_aa: CASSAGTGRGNTEAFF; cdr3_nt: TGTGCCAGCAGCGCTGGGACAGGGCGTGGGAACACTGAAGCTTTCTTT
v_call: TRBV7-6; d_call: TRBD1; j_call: TRBJ2-1; clone_size: NA; cdr3_aa: CASSPRTGGHHEQFF; cdr3_nt: TGTGCCAGCAGCCCACGGACAGGGGGTCACCATGAGCAGTTCTTC
v_call: TRBV3-1/TRBV3-2; d_call: TRBD1; j_call: TRBJ1-1; clone_size: once; cdr3_aa: CASRQLTTGGTEAFF; cdr3_nt: TGTGCCAGCAGGCAATTAACTACAGGGGGCACTGAAGCTTTCTTT
v_call: TRBV6-5; d_call: NA; j_call: TRBJ1-3; clone_size: NA; cdr3_aa: CASGRPDSGNTIYF; cdr3_nt: TGTGCCAGCGGCCGCCCCGACTCTGGAAACACCATATATTTT
v_call: TRBV5-6; d_call: TRBD1; j_call: TRBJ1-1; clone_size: NA; cdr3_aa: CASSLARQGPRVAFF; cdr3_nt: TGTGCCAGCAGCTTGGCTCGACAGGGGCCCCGGGTGGCTTTCTTT
v_call: TRBV3-1/TRBV3-2; d_call: NA; j_call: TRBJ1-1; clone_size: NA; cdr3_aa: CASSQVRWGVRRTEAFF; cdr3_nt: TGTGCCAGCAGCCAAGTCCGATGGGGGGTCCGGCGGACTGAAGCTTTCTTT
v_call: TRBV7-6; d_call: NA; j_call: TRBJ1-2; clone_size: NA; cdr3_aa: CASSRHATYGYTF; cdr3_nt: TGTGCCAGCAGCCGACATGCAACCTATGGCTACACCTTC
v_call: TRBV7-2; d_call: TRBD2; j_call: TRBJ2-7; clone_size: NA; cdr3_aa: CASSLTGGLASYEQYF; cdr3_nt: TGTGCCAGCAGCCTGACGGGGGGACTCGCCTCCTACGAGCAGTACTTC
v_call: TRBV10-1; d_call: TRBD1; j_call: TRBJ2-3; clone_size: NA; cdr3_aa: CASSGETLDRAADTQYF; cdr3_nt: TGCGCCAGCAGTGGAGAGACTCTGGACAGGGCGGCAGATACGCAGTATTTT
v_call: TRBV24-1; d_call: NA; j_call: TRBJ1-2; clone_size: NA; cdr3_aa: CATSDFSRGYGYTF; cdr3_nt: TGTGCCACCAGTGATTTTTCCAGGGGCTATGGCTACACCTTC
v_call: TRBV7-9; d_call: TRBD1; j_call: TRBJ1-2; clone_size: few; cdr3_aa: CASSNSGGGYGYTF; cdr3_nt: TGTGCCAGCAGCAATTCAGGGGGCGGCTATGGCTACACCTTC
v_call: TRBV5-6; d_call: NA; j_call: TRBJ2-2; clone_size: NA; cdr3_aa: CASSLGLSTGELFF; cdr3_nt: TGTGCCAGCAGCTTAGGACTTTCAACCGGGGAGCTGTTTTTT
v_call: TRBV6-1; d_call: NA; j_call: TRBJ1-5; clone_size: NA; cdr3_aa: CASSAGPGEPQPQHF; cdr3_nt: TGTGCCAGCAGTGCGGGGCCAGGGGAACCTCAGCCCCAGCATTTT
v_call: TRBV19; d_call: NA; j_call: TRBJ2-7; clone_size: NA; cdr3_aa: CASSLERGYEQYF; cdr3_nt: TGTGCCAGTAGTCTGGAAAGAGGATACGAGCAGTACTTC
v_call: TRBV7-3; d_call: NA; j_call: TRBJ2-3; clone_size: NA; cdr3_aa: CASSLRGGSTDTQYF; cdr3_nt: TGTGCCAGCAGCTTACGTGGCGGAAGCACAGATACGCAGTATTTT
v_call: TRBV30; d_call: NA; j_call: TRBJ2-2; clone_size: NA; cdr3_aa: CAWSPVAGELFF; cdr3_nt: TGTGCCTGGAGCCCCGTCGCCGGGGAGCTGTTTTTT
v_call: TRBV19; d_call: TRBD1; j_call: TRBJ1-5; clone_size: NA; cdr3_aa: CATVAQGAYSNQPQHF; cdr3_nt: TGTGCCACAGTAGCTCAGGGGGCTTATAGCAATCAGCCCCAGCATTTT
v_call: TRBV27; d_call: NA; j_call: TRBJ1-6; clone_size: NA; cdr3_aa: CASSPRGSGDNSPLHF; cdr3_nt: TGTGCCAGCAGTCCAAGGGGCAGTGGGGATAATTCACCCCTCCACTTT
v_call: TRBV4-1; d_call: TRBD2; j_call: TRBJ2-3; clone_size: NA; cdr3_aa: CASSQKSKPGLATDTQYF; cdr3_nt: TGCGCCAGCAGCCAAAAATCTAAACCGGGACTAGCAACAGATACGCAGTATTTT
v_call: TRBV6-5; d_call: NA; j_call: TRBJ1-2; clone_size: once; cdr3_aa: CASSYAGVGYTF; cdr3_nt: TGTGCCAGCAGTTACGCGGGGGTTGGCTACACCTTC
v_call: TRBV7-3; d_call: TRBD1; j_call: TRBJ2-3; clone_size: NA; cdr3_aa: CASAQGAIADTQYF; cdr3_nt: TGTGCCAGCGCCCAGGGGGCTATTGCAGATACGCAGTATTTT
v_call: TRBV5-1; d_call: TRBD1; j_call: TRBJ2-7; clone_size: NA; cdr3_aa: CASSLRGPSYEQYF; cdr3_nt: TGCGCCAGCAGCTTGAGGGGGCCCTCCTACGAGCAGTACTTC
v_call: TRBV5-1; d_call: TRBD1; j_call: TRBJ2-5; clone_size: NA; cdr3_aa: CASITTGGKETQYF; cdr3_nt: TGCGCCAGCATCACTACAGGGGGCAAGGAGACCCAGTACTTC
v_call: TRBV12-3/TRBV12-4; d_call: TRBD1; j_call: TRBJ1-1; clone_size: NA; cdr3_aa: CASSLTGTEGAFF; cdr3_nt: TGTGCCAGCAGCCTGACAGGGACTGAGGGAGCTTTCTTT
v_call: TRBV4-1; d_call: NA; j_call: TRBJ2-7; clone_size: NA; cdr3_aa: CASSQGGAYEQYF; cdr3_nt: TGCGCCAGCAGCCAGGGCGGGGCCTACGAGCAGTACTTC
v_call: TRBV7-2; d_call: TRBD1; j_call: TRBJ1-6; clone_size: NA; cdr3_aa: CASSGNRGSNNSPLHF; cdr3_nt: TGTGCCAGCAGCGGAAACAGGGGGTCGAATAATTCACCCCTCCACTTT
v_call: TRBV11-1; d_call: NA; j_call: TRBJ1-1; clone_size: NA; cdr3_aa: CASSPRQITNTEAFF; cdr3_nt: TGTGCCAGCAGCCCCCGACAGATTACGAACACTGAAGCTTTCTTT
v_call: TRBV11-3; d_call: TRBD1; j_call: TRBJ1-1; clone_size: once; cdr3_aa: CASSPKDRGRTEAFF; cdr3_nt: TGTGCCAGCAGCCCAAAAGACAGGGGGCGTACTGAAGCTTTCTTT
v_call: TRBV5-1; d_call: TRBD1; j_call: TRBJ1-1; clone_size: NA; cdr3_aa: CASSPGDRGLTEAFF; cdr3_nt: TGCGCCAGCAGCCCCGGGGACAGGGGGCTAACTGAAGCTTTCTTT
v_call: TRBV25-1; d_call: TRBD1; j_call: TRBJ1-1; clone_size: NA; cdr3_aa: CASSDQTGSNTEAFF; cdr3_nt: TGTGCCAGCAGTGACCAGACAGGGTCGAACACTGAAGCTTTCTTT
v_call: TRBV5-1; d_call: TRBD2; j_call: TRBJ2-7; clone_size: NA; cdr3_aa: CASSLAGGYAYEQYF; cdr3_nt: TGCGCCAGCAGCTTAGCGGGGGGCTACGCCTACGAGCAGTACTTC
v_call: TRBV7-9; d_call: NA; j_call: TRBJ1-2; clone_size: once; cdr3_aa: CASSSHRDAEGYTF; cdr3_nt: TGTGCCAGCAGCTCCCACAGGGATGCGGAAGGCTACACCTTC
v_call: TRBV27; d_call: TRBD1; j_call: TRBJ1-6; clone_size: NA; cdr3_aa: CASSITLTGYNSPLHF; cdr3_nt: TGTGCCAGCAGCATTACTTTGACAGGGTATAATTCACCCCTCCACTTT
v_call: TRBV6-2/TRBV6-3; d_call: NA; j_call: TRBJ2-7; clone_size: NA; cdr3_aa: CASSQGNGEQYF; cdr3_nt: TGTGCCAGCAGTCAGGGGAACGGCGAGCAGTACTTC
v_call: TRBV2; d_call: TRBD1; j_call: TRBJ1-1; clone_size: NA; cdr3_aa: CASRVTGVTEAFF; cdr3_nt: TGTGCCAGCAGGGTAACAGGGGTGACTGAAGCTTTCTTT
v_call: TRBV27; d_call: TRBD1; j_call: TRBJ1-5; clone_size: NA; cdr3_aa: CASSLGTGYNQPQHF; cdr3_nt: TGTGCCAGCAGTTTAGGGACAGGGTACAATCAGCCCCAGCATTTT
v_call: TRBV15; d_call: TRBD2; j_call: TRBJ2-2; clone_size: NA; cdr3_aa: CATRLAGANTGELFF; cdr3_nt: TGTGCCACCCGACTAGCGGGGGCGAACACCGGGGAGCTGTTTTTT
v_call: TRBV10-3; d_call: TRBD1; j_call: TRBJ1-1; clone_size: NA; cdr3_aa: CAIMVDRETEAFF; cdr3_nt: TGTGCCATCATGGTTGACAGGGAAACCGAAGCTTTCTTT
v_call: TRBV7-3; d_call: TRBD1; j_call: TRBJ1-6; clone_size: NA; cdr3_aa: CASSTSGGRYSPLHF; cdr3_nt: TGTGCCAGCAGCACTTCAGGGGGTCGTTATTCACCCCTCCACTTT
v_call: TRBV7-9; d_call: NA; j_call: TRBJ2-4; clone_size: NA; cdr3_aa: CASTQGTGGIQYF; cdr3_nt: TGTGCCAGCACACAGGGAACAGGAGGCATTCAGTACTTC
v_call: TRBV6-4; d_call: TRBD2; j_call: TRBJ2-1; clone_size: NA; cdr3_aa: CASSPGAGGGSYNEQFF; cdr3_nt: TGTGCCAGCAGTCCGGGAGCGGGGGGCGGCTCCTACAATGAGCAGTTCTTC
v_call: TRBV24-1; d_call: NA; j_call: TRBJ2-5; clone_size: NA; cdr3_aa: CATSDLQGGQETQYF; cdr3_nt: TGTGCCACCAGTGATTTGCAGGGGGGACAAGAGACCCAGTACTTC
v_call: TRBV19; d_call: NA; j_call: TRBJ2-4; clone_size: once; cdr3_aa: CASSLRGGDIQYF; cdr3_nt: TGTGCCAGCAGTCTGAGAGGGGGGGACATTCAGTACTTC
v_call: TRBV24-1; d_call: TRBD2; j_call: TRBJ2-1; clone_size: NA; cdr3_aa: CATSDSGGRALMDEQFF; cdr3_nt: TGTGCCACCAGTGATTCGGGAGGCAGGGCCCTTATGGATGAGCAGTTCTTC
v_call: TRBV2; d_call: NA; j_call: TRBJ1-2; clone_size: NA; cdr3_aa: CASNEDRSVGYGYTF; cdr3_nt: TGTGCCAGCAATGAAGACAGGTCCGTAGGCTATGGCTACACCTTC
v_call: TRBV30; d_call: NA; j_call: TRBJ1-5; clone_size: few; cdr3_aa: CAWSTGTNQPQHF; cdr3_nt: TGTGCCTGGAGCACAGGGACAAATCAGCCCCAGCATTTT
v_call: TRBV2; d_call: NA; j_call: TRBJ1-1; clone_size: NA; cdr3_aa: CASTPGSPTSTEAFF; cdr3_nt: TGTGCCAGCACCCCCGGTTCGCCAACGAGCACTGAAGCTTTCTTT
v_call: TRBV10-3; d_call: NA; j_call: TRBJ1-5; clone_size: NA; cdr3_aa: CAISESGGGGNQPQHF; cdr3_nt: TGTGCCATCAGTGAGTCGGGAGGGGGTGGCAATCAGCCCCAGCATTTT
v_call: TRBV7-3; d_call: NA; j_call: TRBJ2-1; clone_size: NA; cdr3_aa: CASSLDSGPYNEQFF; cdr3_nt: TGTGCCAGCAGCTTAGATAGCGGCCCCTACAATGAGCAGTTCTTC
v_call: TRBV29-1; d_call: NA; j_call: TRBJ1-4; clone_size: once; cdr3_aa: CSVDTGQAEKLFF; cdr3_nt: TGCAGCGTTGACACAGGGCAGGCCGAAAAACTGTTTTTT
v_call: TRBV5-1; d_call: NA; j_call: TRBJ2-1; clone_size: NA; cdr3_aa: CASSLYGNNEQFF; cdr3_nt: TGCGCCAGCAGCTTGTATGGCAACAATGAGCAGTTCTTC
v_call: TRBV7-9; d_call: NA; j_call: TRBJ1-1; clone_size: NA; cdr3_aa: CASSFSVNTEAFF; cdr3_nt: TGTGCCAGCAGCTTTTCAGTGAACACTGAAGCTTTCTTT